This TCR beta chain came from a study of blood T cells in healthy people across ages. This clonotype has ten or more counts. Unmatched junction bases numbered 5, after V lost 0 bases and J lost 6 bases. The CDR3 is made up of 16 amino acids. Germline CDR1 is MGHRA and CDR2 is YSYEKL. Primed by a sample-barcoded 5' primer and a J-beta primer mix, a second PCR proceeded for 7 to 11 cycles. TCRdb processed the 5' RACE reads anew with MiXCR; each CDR3 protein has one entry. Of 850,000 to 950,000 distinct CDR3 sequences in the sample, 25% to 30% were seen once. The V call is TRBV4-1, the J call TRBJ2-5; TRBD2 aligns across 12 bases. The TCR comes from a woman at least 80 years old in good health. The material sequenced was blood. DNA for the CDR3: TGCGCCAGCAGCCAAGAAACTAGCGGGGGGCGGAAGACCCAGTACTTC. Amino acid sequence: CASSQETSGGRKTQYF.